This T cell receptor beta chain is from a study of blood T cell repertoires in COVID-19. Study summary: Acute-phase and convalescent COVID-19 samples originated in the United States, Italy and Spain.

In the original analysis: Amplification with reference gene primers provided the estimates of nucleated cell counts. The method was immunoSEQ multiplex PCR; TCRdb's version includes in-frame clones alone and lacks a portion of them. V, J and clone size reflect that table, while D and trimming were determined from the DNA. The sample has approximately 130,000 clones, about 86% seen once. The CDR3 totals 14 residues. The germline V and J ends were trimmed by 4 bases and 2 bases, with 13 bases remaining between them. The germline V gene encodes CDR1 SGHRS and CDR2 YFSETQ. This clonotype was obtained from a woman in her fifties or sixties with acute or convalescent COVID-19. The chain has TRBV5-1 and TRBJ2-7; a possible D gene is TRBD2 (8 bases). The sample was peripheral blood. This CDR3 reads CASSPGGTAYEQYF. CDR3 sequence (DNA): TGCGCCAGCAGCCCGGGAGGGACAGCCTACGAGCAGTACTTC.